These 21 T cell receptor beta chains came from one sample sequenced in a study of shared clonotypes between healthy human individuals. Some clones are missing from TCRdb's copy, which holds only in-frame ones; the method was immunoSEQ multiplex PCR. The table records about 1.5 million clones, approximately 98% of them present only once. Input material: naive CD4+ T cells sorted from blood. Subset reported: CD45RA+ positively selected. The receptors shown here come from a young man in good health.

The rearrangement uses TRBV27 and TRBJ2-7, with TRBD1 matching over 8 bases. Germline assignment: CDR1 MNHEY and CDR2 SMNVEV (reference sequence). The length of the CDR3 is 15 residues. The J segment lost 3 bases and the V segment lost 4 bases, leaving 8 bases of the junction unmatched. The CDR3 is CASSSGQGLFYEQYF. The CDR3 bases are TGTGCCAGCAGTTCAGGACAGGGACTGTTCTACGAGCAGTACTTC.

The chain employs TRBV11-3 and TRBJ2-2; 8 bases line up with TRBD2. The CDR3 loop spans 16 amino acids. Per the germline V gene, CDR1 is SGHNT and CDR2 is YENEEA. The J segment lost 5 bases and the V segment lost 1 base, leaving 6 bases of the junction unmatched. CDR3 in DNA: TGTGCCAGCAGCTTAGGCCTAGCGGGCTTGACCGGGGAGCTGTTTTTT. Translated, it gives CASSLGLAGLTGELFF.

The CDR3 coding sequence is TGTGCCACAAAGGACAGGGACGGATCCGAGCAGTACTTC. Amino acid sequence: CATKDRDGSEQYF. The J gene is TRBJ2-7, the V gene TRBV10-3; 8 bases align to TRBD1. J gave up 6 bases and V 10 bases, and 11 bases lay outside the gene matches. There are 13 residues in the CDR3. From germline, CDR1 is ENHRY and CDR2 SYGVKD.

The chain is built from TRBV16 and TRBJ1-5, with D perhaps TRBD1 (5 bases). This CDR3 region has 17 residues. V was shortened by 2 bases and J by 6 bases, with 20 bases between the two germline ends. The germline V gene has CDR1 KGHSY and CDR2 FQNENV. Here the CDR3 DNA reads TGTGCCAGCAGCCAAGGCCAGGGTTTGAGTAGAGCTCAGCCCCAGCATTTT. Encoded protein: CASSQGQGLSRAQPQHF.

The CDR3 DNA is TGTGCCAGCTCACCAACCGGGGTGGACTATGGCTACACCTTC. This encodes CASSPTGVDYGYTF. The chain joins TRBV18 to TRBJ1-2; no definite D call. The CDR3 consists of 14 residues. V was clipped by 2 bases and J by 3 bases, with 10 bases between them. CDR1 is KGHSH and CDR2 is LQKENI in the germline V gene.

To note about this clone: The same CDR3 also results from other DNA sequences found in this sample. The J gene is TRBJ2-7, the V gene TRBV9; 11 bases map to TRBD2. Trimming cost V 1 base and J 5 bases; bases outside gene matches: 2. Germline V CDR1 and CDR2: SGDLS, YYNGEE. This CDR3 contains 14 residues. The CDR3 DNA is TGTGCCAGCAGCGTAACTAGCGGGAGTCACGAGCAGTACTTC. Protein sequence: CASSVTSGSHEQYF.

On this clone: Other nucleotide sequences in the sample specify the same CDR3. The chain combines TRBV5-4 with TRBJ2-7; maybe TRBD1 (6 bases). The germline V gene encodes CDR1 SGHNT and CDR2 YYREEE (reference sequence). The V end was cut by 3 bases, the J end by 4 bases, with 8 bases between. This CDR3 is built from 12 residues. CDR3 in DNA: TGTGCCAGCAGCTCACAGGGATACGAGCAGTACTTC. It encodes CASSSQGYEQYF.

This chain uses TRBV7-9 with TRBJ2-5; no clear D. V was shortened by 7 bases and J by 5 bases, with 17 bases between the two germline ends. Germline V gene sequence: CDR1 SEHNR, CDR2 FQNEAQ (reference sequence). The CDR3 is 14 amino acids. The CDR3 DNA sequence: TGTGCCAGCAAGGCGCTCGATTTGTGGGAGACCCAGTACTTC. This encodes CASKALDLWETQYF.

V gene TRBV6-5 combines with J gene TRBJ2-7; weak D call: TRBD2 (5 bases). CDR1 and CDR2 from the germline V gene are MNHEY and SVGAGI. The CDR3 contains 13 residues. Trimming took 6 bases from V and 3 from J, leaving 12 bases between them. CDR3 residues: CASRWGAYYEQYF. CDR3 bases: TGTGCCAGCAGATGGGGAGCCTACTACGAGCAGTACTTC.

The V gene is TRBV7-3, the J gene TRBJ2-2; D perhaps matches TRBD1 (5 bases). CDR1 is SGHTA, CDR2 FQGTGA, per germline. This CDR3 contains 14 residues. The V gene lost 5 bases and the J gene lost 3 bases, with 10 bases spanning the gap. This CDR3 reads CASSQDTDTGELFF. The CDR3 bases are TGTGCCAGCAGCCAGGACACAGACACCGGGGAGCTGTTTTTT.

The genes are TRBV27 and TRBJ2-7; the match to TRBD1 covers 7 bases. With V trimmed by 7 bases and J by 1 base, 4 bases remained unmatched. CDR3 length equals 13 residues. Germline V CDR1 and CDR2: MNHEY, SMNVEV (reference sequence). The CDR3 DNA follows: TGTGCCAGCACGAGGACAGGATCCTACGAGCAGTACTTC. Protein: CASTRTGSYEQYF.

Only one count was recorded for this clone. Within the sample, other DNA sequences also encode this same CDR3. The rearrangement links TRBV7-2 to TRBJ2-2, with unresolved D. V shed 5 bases and J shed 5 bases, with 6 bases lying between them. Germline assignment: CDR1 SGHTA and CDR2 FQGNSA. This CDR3 contains 12 residues. CDR3 in amino acids: CASSPWTGELFF. The CDR3 region has the DNA TGTGCCAGCAGCCCTTGGACCGGGGAGCTGTTTTTT.

This chain joins TRBV19 and TRBJ2-1; D tentatively fits TRBD1 or TRBD2 (5 bases each). Germline loops: CDR1 LNHDA, CDR2 SQIVND (reference sequence). This CDR3 has 16 amino acids. V lost 0 bases and J 1 base, leaving 10 bases between the germline ends. The CDR3 reads CASSIEGDQSYNEQFF. In nucleotides, the CDR3 is TGTGCCAGTAGTATAGAAGGGGACCAATCCTACAATGAGCAGTTCTTC.

This chain connects TRBV5-1 to TRBJ2-1, with 8 bases identical to TRBD1. Per germline, CDR1 SGHRS and CDR2 YFSETQ. J was trimmed by 8 bases and V by 0 bases; bases with no gene match: 10. CDR3 length equals 16 residues. CDR3 region: CASSLARQQGVDEQFF. CDR3 nucleotides: TGCGCCAGCAGCTTGGCAAGACAACAGGGGGTCGATGAGCAGTTCTTC.

The V and J genes are TRBV7-9 and TRBJ1-4, with 7 bases matching TRBD1. Germline-derived CDR1 and CDR2 are SEHNR and FQNEAQ (reference sequence). The V segment lost 5 bases and the J segment 5 bases; nucleotides outside the gene matches: 8. This CDR3 comprises 15 residues. CDR3 sequence reads: CASSPSTGRNEKLFF. Written as DNA, the CDR3 is TGTGCCAGCAGCCCGTCGACAGGGAGAAATGAAAAACTGTTTTTT.

The CDR3: CAWSVLRGASGQYF. Here the CDR3 DNA reads TGTGCCTGGAGTGTACTTCGGGGCGCTTCTGGGCAGTACTTC. The rearrangement uses TRBV30 and TRBJ2-7; D possibly uses TRBD1 or TRBD2 (5 bases each). The V gene lost 0 bases and the J gene lost 9 bases, with 18 bases spanning the gap. The CDR3 loop spans 14 amino acids. Germline CDR1 is GTSNPN and CDR2 is SVGIG (reference sequence).

The chain recombines TRBV2 with TRBJ2-2, with D unresolved. CDR1 SNHLY and CDR2 FYNNEI come from the germline V gene. Trimming removed 8 bases from V and 6 bases from J, with 10 bases in between. The CDR3 runs to 12 residues. The CDR3 DNA reads TGTGCCAGCCGATTAGATTCCGGGGAGCTGTTTTTT. Translating gives CASRLDSGELFF.

The chain is built from TRBV29-1 and TRBJ2-4, with TRBD1 as a possible D gene (5 bases). Germline V gene data show CDR1 as SQVTM and CDR2 as ANQGSEA. Between the trimmed V and J ends, which lost 4 bases and 1 base, there was a span of 14 bases. The CDR3 has 15 residues. CDR3 amino acids: CSVVLGRVAKNIQYF. The CDR3 DNA follows: TGCAGCGTTGTTTTGGGGCGCGTTGCCAAAAACATTCAGTACTTC.

The rearrangement joins TRBV6-6 to TRBJ2-1, with 11 bases lining up with TRBD2. After removal of 6 bases from V and 10 bases from J, the junction contained 14 bases not matched to a gene. In germline, CDR1 is MNHNY, CDR2 SVGAGI (reference sequence). CDR3 size: 16 residues. The CDR3 spells CASSRGTSGPEAEQFF. The CDR3 nucleotides are TGTGCCAGCAGCCGGGGGACTAGCGGTCCCGAGGCAGAGCAGTTCTTC.

This rearrangement joins TRBV28 to TRBJ1-3; D call uncertain. Trimming shortened V by 3 bases and J by 4 bases, and 13 bases separated the two germline ends. Germline V CDR1 and CDR2: MDHEN, SYDVKM. The CDR3 consists of 15 residues. The CDR3 region has the DNA TGTGCCAGCAGTTTGTACGCGGGTCCCGGAAACACCATATATTTT. Translation: CASSLYAGPGNTIYF. Full variable domain (remainder filled in from reference TRBV28 and TRBJ1-3): DVKVTQSSRYLVKRTGEKVFLECVQDMDHENMFWYRQDPGLGLRLIYFSYDVKMKEKGDIPEGYSVSREKKERFSLILESASTNQTSMYLCASSLYAGPGNTIYFGEGSWLTVV.

The chain combines TRBV7-9 with TRBJ2-1, with TRBD2 matching over 10 bases. The CDR3 spans 19 residues. The V segment lost 4 bases and the J segment 0 bases; nucleotides outside the gene matches: 12. The germline gives CDR1 SEHNR, CDR2 FQNEAQ (reference sequence). The CDR3 here is CASSSHPFASGSSYNEQFF. In DNA, the CDR3 is TGTGCCAGCAGCTCGCACCCGTTTGCTAGCGGGAGCTCCTACAATGAGCAGTTCTTC.